Detailed here is one T cell receptor beta chain. In the study's own analysis: Amplification of reference gene primers was used by the study to estimate nucleated cell counts. The data were produced by immunoSEQ multiplex PCR, yet TCRdb's version contains in-frame clones alone and is incomplete. The V and J calls and the clone size are those of that table, but D and trimming were determined from the DNA. The table has around 240,000 clones, roughly four fifths seen once. This sample stems from a study of blood T cell repertoires in COVID-19. As for the study in general: Samples came from the United States, Italy and Spain, spanning acute and convalescent COVID-19. PBMCs, B-cell-depleted T cells, or T cells were the source of the cDNA or gDNA that made up the material.

This CDR3 is built from 16 residues. Germline loops: CDR1 SNHLY, CDR2 FYNNEI. Trimming at V came to 4 bases and at J to 3 bases, leaving 8 bases not matched to a gene. The V gene is TRBV2, the J gene TRBJ2-2; 7 bases map to TRBD2. The TCR comes from a woman in her 50s with acute or convalescent COVID-19. Sequencing was performed on peripheral blood. The CDR3 DNA follows: TGTGCCAGCAGTGGAGGCGGGAGAGGTTACACCGGGGAGCTGTTTTTT. Protein sequence: CASSGGGRGYTGELFF.